This T cell receptor beta chain is drawn from a study of T cell changes during pregnancy in multiple sclerosis. V was cut by 10 bases and J by 4 bases, with 14 bases left in between. Looked up from germline, CDR1 is SNHLY and CDR2 is FYNNEI. CDR3 length: 13 amino acids. Only in-frame clones appear in the TCRdb table, and some are missing; sequencing was by immunoSEQ multiplex PCR. The table includes around 110,000 clones, just under 95% detected once. The specimen was peripheral blood, collected after pregnancy. The chain combines TRBV2 with TRBJ1-3; perhaps TRBD1 as D (6 bases). The sequence was collected from a female donor with multiple sclerosis, enrolled in a pregnancy study. Here the CDR3 reads CANRDSGGNTIYF. In nucleotides, the CDR3 is TGTGCCAACAGGGATTCAGGGGGAAACACCATATATTTT.